Sequencing of this T cell receptor beta chain was carried out in a study of beta chain features in type 1 diabetes. Study-level information: Age and gender were similar between patients and healthy donors, as were cell yields.

Sequenced material consisted of expressed TCRB transcripts (all of the isolated RNA was reverse transcribed). Libraries were prepared by immunoSEQ multiplex PCR; TCRdb keeps only in-frame clonotypes and omits some of them. Here the sample spans 300,000 to 400,000 clones, roughly 13% being singletons. Trimming at V came to 5 bases and at J to 5 bases, leaving 5 bases not matched to a gene. Germline V lookup: CDR1 MDHEN, CDR2 SYDVKM. The CDR3 spans 13 residues. The chain combines TRBV28 with TRBJ1-2, with 7 nucleotides matching TRBD1. The receptor comes from a man aged 18-30 years in good health. Sequencing was carried out using naive CD4+ T cells from blood. The CDR3 sequence is CASSGQVGYGYTF. CDR3 DNA sequence: TGTGCCAGCAGTGGACAGGTCGGATATGGCTACACCTTC.